The rows below give T cell receptor beta chains drawn from one sample of a study of molecular identifiers for immune sequencing clone quantification. TCRdb independently ran MiXCR on the PCR reads; one entry per CDR3 protein. The table has over 600,000 distinct CDR3 sequences, just under 20% seen once. Sample: naive CD8+ T cells from blood, with Jurkat cell RNA spiked in. The receptors originated from a human donor in good health. Some libraries in this study had Jurkat cell RNA spiked in. CDR3s include the opening cysteine and the closing phenylalanine or tryptophan. The D gene is left open where the match is weak. Expanded clones get a size class; other rows say once, few or many, or leave the size out.

D: -; size: many; J: TRBJ1-5; V: TRBV29-1; DNA: TGCAGCGTTGTGTTAGTCGGCGATTATAGCAATCAGCCCCAGCATTTT; CDR3: CSVVLVGDYSNQPQHF
D: TRBD2; size: few; J: TRBJ2-1; V: TRBV13; DNA: TGTGCCAGCAGCCCCGTGGGGGGAGGGCTGATTTTTGAGCAGTTCTTC; CDR3: CASSPVGGGLIFEQFF
D: -; size: many; J: TRBJ2-3; V: TRBV7-6; DNA: TGTGCCAGCAGCTTATTACAGTCGAGGGATACGCAGTATTTT; CDR3: CASSLLQSRDTQYF
D: TRBD1; size: many; J: TRBJ1-3; V: TRBV2; DNA: TGTGCCAGCAGTGGAGCCTCGGGACAGGAGAAATTCGGAAACACCATATATTTT; CDR3: CASSGASGQEKFGNTIYF
D: -; size: many; J: TRBJ1-1; V: TRBV28; DNA: TGTGCCAGCAGTTTATACCACATGAACACTGAAGCTTTCTTT; CDR3: CASSLYHMNTEAFF
D: TRBD1; size: few; J: TRBJ2-7; V: TRBV18; DNA: TGTGCCAGCTCACCAACCGGGACAGGGTTCGACGAGCAGTACTTC; CDR3: CASSPTGTGFDEQYF
D: -; size: many; J: TRBJ2-7; V: TRBV29-1; DNA: TGCAGCGTTGTATCTCCCAGGCGTTACGAGCAGTACTTC; CDR3: CSVVSPRRYEQYF
D: -; size: many; J: TRBJ2-3; V: TRBV19; DNA: TGTGCCAGTACCCCCCGGCGGGGTTACACAGATACGCAGTATTTT; CDR3: CASTPRRGYTDTQYF
D: TRBD2; size: many; J: TRBJ2-2; V: TRBV7-9; DNA: TGTGCCAGCAGCCGGGCGGAGACTAGCTTAACCGGGGAGCTGTTTTTT; CDR3: CASSRAETSLTGELFF
D: -; size: many; J: TRBJ2-2; V: TRBV5-1; DNA: TGCGCCAGCAGCTTGCGTCAGGGGAACACCGGGGAGCTGTTTTTT; CDR3: CASSLRQGNTGELFF
D: -; size: few; J: TRBJ2-7; V: TRBV6-2/TRBV6-3; DNA: TGTGCCAGCAGCCTAGGACAGATCCACGAGCAGTACTTC; CDR3: CASSLGQIHEQYF
D: -; size: many; J: TRBJ2-1; V: TRBV11-2; DNA: TGTGCCAGCAGCTCCCCCGAGGATGCCAACAATGAGCAGTTCTTC; CDR3: CASSSPEDANNEQFF
D: TRBD2; size: many; J: TRBJ2-5; V: TRBV30; DNA: TGTGCCTGGACCCCGGGTGGACTAGCGGGAGGAGAGACCCAGTACTTC; CDR3: CAWTPGGLAGGETQYF
D: TRBD2; size: many; J: TRBJ2-3; V: TRBV5-5; DNA: TGTGCCAGCAGCAAGGTATCTAGCGGGATGGAGGCAGATACGCAGTATTTT; CDR3: CASSKVSSGMEADTQYF
D: -; size: -; J: TRBJ1-2; V: TRBV30; DNA: TGTGCCTGGAGTGTAGGGGATCCGGGCTACACCTTC; CDR3: CAWSVGDPGYTF
D: -; size: many; J: TRBJ2-1; V: TRBV18; DNA: TGTGCCAGCTCACGAGACTTGGATGAGCAGTTCTTC; CDR3: CASSRDLDEQFF
D: TRBD1; size: -; J: TRBJ1-1; V: TRBV15; DNA: TGTGCCACCAGCAGTCACAGGGGGAACACTGAAGCTTTCTTT; CDR3: CATSSHRGNTEAFF
D: -; size: many; J: TRBJ1-5; V: TRBV6-5; DNA: TGTGCCAGCAGGCCATATAGCAATCAGCCCCAGCATTTT; CDR3: CASRPYSNQPQHF
D: TRBD2; size: few; J: TRBJ2-3; V: TRBV9; DNA: TGTGCCAGCAGCGAGGCGGGGGGAGGTACAGATACGCAGTATTTT; CDR3: CASSEAGGGTDTQYF
D: -; size: many; J: TRBJ1-1; V: TRBV20-1; DNA: TGCAGTGGATCAGGGATGAACACTGAAGCTTTCTTT; CDR3: CSGSGMNTEAFF
D: -; size: -; J: TRBJ1-3; V: TRBV15; DNA: TGTGCCACCAGCAGAGATCGCGAGGGGTCTGGAAACACCATATATTTT; CDR3: CATSRDREGSGNTIYF
D: -; size: -; J: TRBJ2-1; V: TRBV19; DNA: TGTGCCAGTAAACCCAACGGGATTAACAATGAGCAGTTCTTC; CDR3: CASKPNGINNEQFF
D: -; size: many; J: TRBJ2-5; V: TRBV24-1; DNA: TGTGCCACCAGTGACCCCACCGGAGGGGTGGAGTTTTTGGAGACCCAGTACTTC; CDR3: CATSDPTGGVEFLETQYF
D: TRBD1; size: many; J: TRBJ1-1; V: TRBV2; DNA: TGTGCCAGCATCCTGGAGGCAGGGGGCAGGGGGACTGAAGCTTTCTTT; CDR3: CASILEAGGRGTEAFF
D: TRBD2; size: -; J: TRBJ2-7; V: TRBV27; DNA: TGTGCCAGCAGTTTATCCCGTCCGGGACTAGCCTACGAGCAGTACTTC; CDR3: CASSLSRPGLAYEQYF
D: -; size: few; J: TRBJ1-4; V: TRBV7-9; DNA: TGTGCCAGCGATGGCGAGAGTCCCGAAAAACTGTTTTTT; CDR3: CASDGESPEKLFF
D: -; size: many; J: TRBJ2-3; V: TRBV30; DNA: TGTGCCTGGAGTGTCGAGGGACTGTATGACGTGGCGGATACGCAGTATTTT; CDR3: CAWSVEGLYDVADTQYF
D: TRBD1; size: many; J: TRBJ2-3; V: TRBV4-3; DNA: TGCGCCAGCAGCCAAATGACAGGGCCCACAGATACGCAGTATTTT; CDR3: CASSQMTGPTDTQYF
D: -; size: many; J: TRBJ2-7; V: TRBV7-9; DNA: TGTGCCAGCAGCCCCGTGTACGAGCAGTACTTC; CDR3: CASSPVYEQYF
D: -; size: few; J: TRBJ2-6; V: TRBV28; DNA: TGTGCCAGCAGCCTAATCCACGGCTCTGGGGCCAACGTCCTGACTTTC; CDR3: CASSLIHGSGANVLTF
D: TRBD2; size: many; J: TRBJ2-3; V: TRBV28; DNA: TGTGCCAGCAGTTCCTCACCCGCTAGCGGGAGGCTCACAGATACGCAGTATTTT; CDR3: CASSSSPASGRLTDTQYF
D: -; size: many; J: TRBJ1-5; V: TRBV7-8; DNA: TGTGCCAGCAGCTTAGAAAAGGGTAATCAGCCCCAGCATTTT; CDR3: CASSLEKGNQPQHF
D: -; size: few; J: TRBJ2-7; V: TRBV30; DNA: TGTGCCTGGAGTGTACATGGGATGGACGAGCAGTACTTC; CDR3: CAWSVHGMDEQYF
D: TRBD1; size: few; J: TRBJ2-7; V: TRBV13; DNA: TGTGCCAGCAGCGGACCCCGGACAGGCGGTCGTGGGCAGTACTTC; CDR3: CASSGPRTGGRGQYF
D: -; size: many; J: TRBJ1-5; V: TRBV4-3; DNA: TGCGCCAGCAGCCAATCAGGGACCAGCAATCAGCCCCAGCATTTT; CDR3: CASSQSGTSNQPQHF
D: -; size: many; J: TRBJ2-5; V: TRBV25-1; DNA: TGTGCCAGCAGTGAATTATTAGCGGACCAAGAGACCCAGTACTTC; CDR3: CASSELLADQETQYF
D: -; size: many; J: TRBJ1-1; V: TRBV27; DNA: TGTGCCAGCAGTTTACTAGGGCCCAACACTGAAGCTTTCTTT; CDR3: CASSLLGPNTEAFF
D: -; size: few; J: TRBJ1-6; V: TRBV6-2/TRBV6-3; DNA: TGTGCCAGCAGTTACTCGGGTGAATATAATTCACCCCTCCACTTT; CDR3: CASSYSGEYNSPLHF
D: -; size: many; J: TRBJ2-6; V: TRBV19; DNA: TGTGCCACTTCCGTGACGACCGGTTCCGGCAACGTCCTGACTTTC; CDR3: CATSVTTGSGNVLTF
D: TRBD1; size: many; J: TRBJ1-1; V: TRBV6-2/TRBV6-3; DNA: TGTGCCAGCAGCCCCCGGACAGGGGGCCTGAACACTGAAGCTTTCTTT; CDR3: CASSPRTGGLNTEAFF
D: -; size: many; J: TRBJ1-1; V: TRBV27; DNA: TGTGCCAGCAGTTTGGGTCGGGAAACTGAAGCTTTCTTT; CDR3: CASSLGRETEAFF
D: -; size: many; J: TRBJ2-5; V: TRBV4-1; DNA: TGCGCCAGCAGCCAGGGCTGGAAAGAGACCCAGTACTTC; CDR3: CASSQGWKETQYF
D: TRBD2; size: -; J: TRBJ2-5; V: TRBV7-9; DNA: TGTGCCAGCAGCTCAGGGACTAGCGGGAGGGCCCGGGAGACCCAGTACTTC; CDR3: CASSSGTSGRARETQYF
D: -; size: few; J: TRBJ2-5; V: TRBV2; DNA: TGTGCCAGCACTAGTGGCCTTGGGCCTGGGGGGGAGACCCAGTACTTC; CDR3: CASTSGLGPGGETQYF
D: TRBD2; size: many; J: TRBJ2-3; V: TRBV7-9; DNA: TGTGCCAGCAGCTCCTCAACTAGCGGGAGCGTGAGGGATACGCAGTATTTT; CDR3: CASSSSTSGSVRDTQYF
D: -; size: -; J: TRBJ1-5; V: TRBV7-9; DNA: TGTGCCAGCGGCTTGGCGGGGGAAGCAATCGATCAGCCCCAGCATTTT; CDR3: CASGLAGEAIDQPQHF
D: -; size: many; J: TRBJ1-5; V: TRBV7-9; DNA: TGTGCCAGCAGTTCAGGGAATCAGCCCCAGCATTTT; CDR3: CASSSGNQPQHF
D: -; size: -; J: TRBJ2-1; V: TRBV7-6; DNA: TGTGCCAGCAGCTTAGGTGGTTGGTCGAGCTCCTACAATGAGCAGTTCTTC; CDR3: CASSLGGWSSSYNEQFF
D: TRBD2; size: many; J: TRBJ2-3; V: TRBV20-1; DNA: TGCAGTGCTAGTGGGCTAGCGGGAGGTACCAGTCACGATACGCAGTATTTT; CDR3: CSASGLAGGTSHDTQYF
D: -; size: few; J: TRBJ2-7; V: TRBV7-9; DNA: TGTGCCAGCAGCCCGACCAGAGGAACAAAGAGCTCCTACGAGCAGTACTTC; CDR3: CASSPTRGTKSSYEQYF
D: -; size: many; J: TRBJ1-1; V: TRBV7-9; DNA: TGTGCCAGCAGCCCCCCGAGGAGGGGGGTTGGCACTGAAGCTTTCTTT; CDR3: CASSPPRRGVGTEAFF
D: -; size: -; J: TRBJ2-5; V: TRBV4-3; DNA: TGCGCCAGCAGCCAAGTTCTGAGTCTCGAGACCCAGTACTTC; CDR3: CASSQVLSLETQYF
D: -; size: many; J: TRBJ1-1; V: TRBV6-2/TRBV6-3; DNA: TGTGCCAGCATCCTTGTGGGGGGGTCCACTGAAGCTTTCTTT; CDR3: CASILVGGSTEAFF
D: -; size: few; J: TRBJ2-1; V: TRBV14; DNA: TGTGCCAGCAGCCAAGAAATCGAGGGATACAATGAGCAGTTCTTC; CDR3: CASSQEIEGYNEQFF
D: -; size: many; J: TRBJ2-7; V: TRBV5-6; DNA: TGTGCCAGCAGCGCTGTACCCTACGAGCAGTACTTC; CDR3: CASSAVPYEQYF